The source of this TCR beta chain is a study of Ad26.COV2.S vaccination and SARS-CoV-2 variants. About the research overall: Participant was drawn from the COV1001 Ad26.COV2.S trial arm. Study-level points and caveats: Researchers reported similar non-spike TCR breadth in vaccine and placebo recipients. Post-vaccination breadth of spike-specific CD8+ and CD4+ T cell responses was reportedly substantial.

Worth noting for this clone: Its antigen is undetermined.

Between the trimmed V and J ends, which lost 1 base and 7 bases, there was a span of 17 bases. The germline V gene has CDR1 MGHRA and CDR2 YSYEKL. The CDR3 runs 15 residues. Documented treatment: approximately 18 received Ad26.COV2.S at low or high dose, single or two shots; 5 received placebo; per-sample allocation not given. Vaccine and placebo recipients were sampled on day 63 after the first injection. An adult aged 18-55 years in Boston served as the donor. This table comes from immunoSEQ multiplex PCR, and its TCRdb copy is limited to in-frame clones, with some not included. Of 200,000 to 300,000 clones in the sample, around 90% were seen once.

V and J are TRBV4-1 and TRBJ2-7, with D perhaps TRBD1 (6 bases). The sequencing here drew on peripheral blood, taken in a trial of Ad26.COV2.S vaccine versus placebo. The receptor was derived from a person aged 18 to 65 who received the Ad26.COV2.S COVID-19 vaccine or a placebo. The CDR3 region has the DNA TGCGCCAGCAGCCAAGGGACAGCCGACCCGGGTGAGCAGTACTTC. It yields the protein CASSQGTADPGEQYF.